This entry lists 8 T cell receptor beta chains sequenced from one sample in a study of CD8 T cells in ankylosing spondylitis. One entry per CDR3 protein, called by TCRdb with MiXCR from the 5' RACE reads. The sample comprises approximately 240,000 distinct CDR3 sequences, 10% to 13% of which are singletons, and 2.6% rests with the top ten. What was sequenced was blood, either unsorted or a sorted T cell fraction (not recorded which). The source is a male donor with ankylosing spondylitis or in good health (not recorded which).

The sample holds many counts of this clonotype. This chain uses TRBV5-6 with TRBJ1-1; 7 positions match TRBD1. Germline V gives CDR1 SGHDT, CDR2 YYEEEE. Trimming took 4 bases from V and 7 from J; bases not matched to a gene: 4. This CDR3 has 12 residues. The CDR3 DNA reads TGTGCCAGCAGCCTCGGGACAGTTGAAGCTTTCTTT. Translating gives CASSLGTVEAFF.

This clonotype was counted only a few times. V gene TRBV18 combines with J gene TRBJ2-1; a weak D match, TRBD2 (6 bases). Between the trimmed V and J ends, which lost 4 bases and 5 bases, there was a span of 18 bases. CDR1 and CDR2 from the germline V gene are KGHSH and LQKENI. This CDR3 is 16 amino acids long. CDR3 loop: CASSHSGRGSDNEQFF. The DNA of the CDR3 is TGTGCCAGCTCACACTCGGGACGGGGGAGCGACAATGAGCAGTTCTTC.

The chain joins TRBV29-1 to TRBJ2-5, with D uncertain. CDR3 length: 12 residues. Germline CDR1 reads SQVTM; CDR2 reads ANQGSEA. Trimming removed 4 bases from V and 2 bases from J, with 8 bases in between. DNA for the CDR3: TGCAGCGTTGCGGGCAGGCAAGAGACCCAGTACTTC. Translating gives CSVAGRQETQYF.

This clonotype was picked up many times. This chain links TRBV12-5 with TRBJ2-1; 8 nucleotides line up with TRBD1. This CDR3 contains 15 residues. Losses at the gene ends were 1 base for V and 3 bases for J; bases not matched to a gene: 2. In germline, CDR1 is LGHNT, CDR2 FRNRAP. This chain's CDR3 is CASGLGQGFYNEQFF. CDR3 DNA sequence: TGTGCTAGTGGTTTGGGACAGGGGTTCTACAATGAGCAGTTCTTC.

This clonotype was observed many times. This chain uses TRBV30 with TRBJ2-7; TRBD2 agrees at 7 bases. The CDR3 contains 13 residues. Trimming cost V 4 bases and J 3 bases; bases outside gene matches: 6. The germline V gene encodes CDR1 GTSNPN and CDR2 SVGIG (reference sequence). Here the CDR3 reads CAWNGLGIYEQYF. CDR3 DNA: TGTGCCTGGAACGGACTAGGTATCTACGAGCAGTACTTC.

The sample holds many counts of this clonotype. V gene TRBV3-1 combines with J gene TRBJ2-7, with TRBD1 matching over 10 bases. Germline V gives CDR1 LGHDT, CDR2 YNNKEL (reference sequence). With 1 base clipped from V and 6 bases from J, the junction kept 0 bases outside the gene matches. The CDR3 covers 13 residues. The CDR3, as DNA: TGTGCCAGCAGCCAAGGGACAGGGGGCGAGCAGTACTTC. The encoded protein is CASSQGTGGEQYF.

This clonotype was seen repeatedly, ten times or more. J is TRBJ1-4 and V is TRBV6-1; 8 bases are shared with TRBD1. The CDR3 has 14 residues. The V gene's germline CDR1 is MNHNS and CDR2 SASEGT. With 6 bases clipped from V and 7 bases from J, the junction kept 7 bases outside the gene matches. CDR3 nucleotide sequence: TGTGCCAGCAGACCCGACAGGGGCCCTGAAAAACTGTTTTTT. It translates to CASRPDRGPEKLFF.

The table lists this clonotype with many counts. V usage is TRBV6-5 and J usage is TRBJ2-3; D gene ambiguous. The ends were cut back, 6 bases at V and 2 bases at J, with 6 bases in the middle. The CDR3 has 12 amino acids. Germline loops: CDR1 MNHEY, CDR2 SVGAGI. CDR3 region: CASSPDTDTQYF. DNA for the CDR3: TGTGCCAGCAGCCCTGACACAGATACGCAGTATTTT.